The next 22 T cell receptor beta chains were all read from a single sample in a study of blood T cell repertoires in COVID-19. The method was immunoSEQ multiplex PCR; TCRdb's version includes in-frame clones alone and lacks a portion of them. The data show roughly 260,000 clones, with approximately 82% seen just once and under 3.5% held by the top ten. Sequenced material: peripheral blood. These receptors were taken from a woman between 18 and 30 years old with acute or convalescent COVID-19.

This clone was seen more than once but under ten times. The V call is TRBV13, the J call TRBJ2-2, with D tentatively TRBD2 (6 bases). Per the germline V gene, CDR1 is PRHDT and CDR2 is FYEKMQ (reference sequence). V lost 7 bases and J lost 6, with 18 bases in between. The CDR3 has 15 residues. Here the CDR3 reads CASTPIGWGAGELFF. Here the CDR3 DNA reads TGTGCCAGCACCCCGATTGGTTGGGGGGCCGGGGAGCTGTTTTTT.

The rearrangement links TRBV7-6 to TRBJ2-7; D perhaps matches TRBD1 (6 bases). The CDR3 extends over 15 amino acids. CDR1 SGHVS and CDR2 FNYEAQ come from the germline V gene. The ends were cut back, 2 bases at V and 1 base at J, with 12 bases in the middle. This CDR3 reads CASSLQTGISYEQYF. The CDR3 DNA follows: TGTGCCAGCAGCTTACAGACAGGCATTTCCTACGAGCAGTACTTC.

The chain combines TRBV7-8 with TRBJ2-1; 11 nucleotides agree with TRBD2. The junction had 8 bases not matched to a gene; V was cut back by 2 bases and J by 5 bases. The CDR3 spans 17 residues. In germline, CDR1 is SGHVS, CDR2 FQNEAQ. CDR3 sequence (DNA): TGTGCCAGCAGCTTATTCAAACTAGCGGGGGACAACAATGAGCAGTTCTTC. This sequence encodes CASSLFKLAGDNNEQFF. Full variable domain (rest looked up from reference TRBV7-8 and TRBJ2-1): GAGVSQSPRYKVAKRGQDVALRCDPISGHVSLFWYQQALGQGPEFLTYFQNEAQLDKSGLPSDRFFAERPEGSVSTLKIQRTQQEDSAVYLCASSLFKLAGDNNEQFFGPGTRLTVL.

This clone came up a few times. The gene calls are TRBV2 and TRBJ1-1, with D perhaps TRBD1 (5 bases). The CDR3 contains 14 residues. Germline assignment: CDR1 SNHLY and CDR2 FYNNEI. The germline V and J ends were trimmed by 7 bases and 5 bases, with 17 bases remaining between them. The CDR3 here is CASIRDSWGTEAFF. For the CDR3, the DNA is TGTGCCAGCATTCGGGACTCCTGGGGGACTGAAGCTTTCTTT.

The V call is TRBV28, the J call TRBJ2-5, with D possibly matching TRBD2 (5 bases). The V end was cut by 5 bases, the J end by 4 bases, with 23 bases between. The CDR3 totals 17 residues. From germline, CDR1 is MDHEN and CDR2 SYDVKM. The CDR3 DNA follows: TGTGCCAGCAGTCCCGCCGGCGGGCGGGCGACCAGAGAGACCCAGTACTTC. This translates into CASSPAGGRATRETQYF.

The rearrangement links TRBV19 to TRBJ1-5, with 7 nucleotides matching TRBD1. The trim removed 6 bases at V and 4 bases at J, leaving 3 bases unmatched. CDR1 is LNHDA, CDR2 SQIVND, per germline (reference sequence). CDR3 length: 13 residues. The CDR3 loop reads CASRGQRNQPQHF. For the CDR3, the DNA is TGTGCCAGTAGGGGACAGAGAAATCAGCCCCAGCATTTT.

This clone has only one observation. V usage is TRBV14 and J usage is TRBJ1-2; D gene uncertain. CDR1 and CDR2 (germline): SGHDN, FVKESK. V gave up 3 bases and J gave up 1 base, with 9 bases separating them. There are 14 residues in the CDR3. The CDR3 coding sequence is TGTGCCAGCAGCCACTTATCCGTTAACTATGGCTACACCTTC. It specifies CASSHLSVNYGYTF.

The CDR3 reads CASSLREWREKKTQYF. The CDR3, as DNA: TGTGCCAGCAGTTTAAGAGAGTGGCGGGAAAAGAAGACCCAGTACTTC. The rearrangement joins TRBV28 to TRBJ2-5, with a weak D call TRBD2 (6 bases). The germline V gene encodes CDR1 MDHEN and CDR2 SYDVKM. This CDR3 is 16 amino acids long. Deletions cut 2 bases from V and 6 bases from J, with 19 bases between. Supplemented by reference TRBV28 and TRBJ2-5, the full variable domain reads DVKVTQSSRYLVKRTGEKVFLECVQDMDHENMFWYRQDPGLGLRLIYFSYDVKMKEKGDIPEGYSVSREKKERFSLILESASTNQTSMYLCASSLREWREKKTQYFGPGTRLLVL.

The chain recombines TRBV6-5 with TRBJ2-7, with D possibly matching TRBD2 (6 bases). The V end lost 5 bases, the J end lost 6 bases, and 14 bases lay between the germline ends. Germline CDR1 and CDR2: MNHEY and SVGAGI. This CDR3 region has 13 residues. CDR3: CASSPPQGGEQYF. The CDR3 DNA is TGTGCCAGCAGTCCCCCGCAGGGAGGCGAGCAGTACTTC.

The chain combines TRBV20-1 with TRBJ2-4; the match to TRBD1 covers 8 bases. The trim removed 3 bases at V and 9 bases at J, leaving 4 bases unmatched. Per germline, CDR1 DFQATT and CDR2 SNEGSKA (reference sequence). The CDR3 runs to 12 residues. The CDR3 nucleotides are TGCAGTGCTAGTACAGGGGGTAGCATTCAGTACTTC. This gives the protein CSASTGGSIQYF.

A few counts support this clone. V usage is TRBV30 and J usage is TRBJ1-2; 7 nucleotides match TRBD1. This CDR3 is 11 amino acids long. The germline CDR1 and CDR2 sequences are GTSNPN and SVGIG (reference sequence). J gave up 6 bases and V 6 bases, and 4 bases lay outside the gene matches. This CDR3 is CACPTGNGYTF. The CDR3 DNA sequence: TGTGCCTGCCCGACAGGGAATGGCTACACCTTC.

CDR3 loop: CSATHNYNEQFF. The CDR3, as DNA: TGCAGCGCCACCCACAATTACAATGAGCAGTTCTTC. V usage is TRBV29-1 and J usage is TRBJ2-1; D remains unclear. Trimming removed 7 bases at V and 4 bases at J, with 11 bases between. Germline-derived CDR1 and CDR2 are SQVTM and ANQGSEA. There are 12 residues in the CDR3.

This chain connects TRBV19 to TRBJ1-5, with D possibly matching TRBD1 (5 bases). Deletions cut 3 bases from V and 4 bases from J, with 13 bases between. The CDR3 totals 15 residues. Germline V lookup: CDR1 LNHDA, CDR2 SQIVND (reference sequence). The CDR3 nucleotides read TGTGCCAGTAGTATCCTAGACAGTTATAATCAGCCCCAGCATTTT. Protein: CASSILDSYNQPQHF.

The rearrangement uses TRBV11-2 and TRBJ1-1; D may be TRBD1 (5 bases). Germline V lookup: CDR1 SGHAT, CDR2 FQNNGV. This CDR3 is built from 18 residues. V gave up 1 base and J gave up 5 bases, with 23 bases separating them. The CDR3 bases are TGTGCCAGCAGCTTAGTTTATGGGGCCCGAGTGTTGTATACTGAAGCTTTCTTT. Its translation is CASSLVYGARVLYTEAFF.

V gene TRBV5-1 combines with J gene TRBJ2-3, with TRBD2 matching over 10 bases. The germline gives CDR1 SGHRS, CDR2 YFSETQ. After removal of 4 bases from V and 4 bases from J, the junction contained 9 bases not matched to a gene. This CDR3 spans 16 amino acids. The CDR3 bases are TGCGCCAGCAGCGCCCGTCTAGCGGGAGCTTCAGATACGCAGTATTTT. Translating gives CASSARLAGASDTQYF.

This chain joins TRBV29-1 and TRBJ1-1; D is unclear. The CDR3 covers 13 residues. Trimming shortened V by 7 bases and J by 4 bases, and 16 bases separated the two germline ends. Germline-derived CDR1 and CDR2 are SQVTM and ANQGSEA. This CDR3 reads CSASGELITEAFF. DNA of the CDR3: TGCAGCGCGTCCGGGGAATTAATCACTGAAGCTTTCTTT. The variable domain in full, completed from reference TRBV29-1 and TRBJ1-1, reads SAVISQKPSRDICQRGTSLTIQCQVDSQVTMMFWYRQQPGQSLTLIATANQGSEATYESGFVIDKFPISRPNLTFSTLTVSNMSPEDSSIYLCSASGELITEAFFGQGTRLTVV.

This clone was seen a single time. J is TRBJ2-5 and V is TRBV9; D not certain. The germline V gene has CDR1 SGDLS and CDR2 YYNGEE. The CDR3 length is 14 residues. Trimming took 4 bases from V and 2 from J, leaving 12 bases between them. The CDR3 bases are TGTGCCAGCAGCCCCCCCCTTGAGCAAGAGACCCAGTACTTC. Translating gives CASSPPLEQETQYF.

This sequence joins TRBV19 and TRBJ1-4, with D possibly matching TRBD1 (6 bases). The CDR3 has 14 residues. The V gene's germline CDR1 is LNHDA and CDR2 SQIVND (reference sequence). Trimming stripped 6 bases from V and 9 bases from J, with 17 bases between. CDR3 in amino acids: CASSVRDNDKKLFF. The CDR3 DNA sequence: TGTGCCAGTAGCGTCCGGGACAACGATAAAAAACTGTTTTTT.

This chain joins TRBV30 and TRBJ1-1; the D gene is possibly TRBD1 (6 bases). Germline CDR1 GTSNPN, CDR2 SVGIG (reference sequence). The germline V and J ends were trimmed by 4 bases and 5 bases, with 17 bases remaining between them. The CDR3 consists of 14 residues. The CDR3 nucleotides read TGTGCCTGGACTTTTGGAGGGGGGGAAACTGAAGCTTTCTTT. Translated: CAWTFGGGETEAFF.

The chain employs TRBV6-5 and TRBJ2-7; D ambiguous. CDR1 is MNHEY, CDR2 SVGAGI, per germline. V lost 3 bases, J lost 1 base, and 10 bases lay in between. The CDR3 extends over 14 amino acids. This CDR3 reads CASSYSANSYEQYF. The CDR3 DNA sequence: TGTGCCAGCAGTTATTCAGCGAATTCCTACGAGCAGTACTTC.

The CDR3 DNA follows: TGTGCCAGGTGGGGAGGGGGGCTGGGGGACTATGGCTACACCTTC. It codes for CARWGGGLGDYGYTF. The chain employs TRBV6-5 and TRBJ1-2; possible D gene TRBD1, 6 bases. The V end was cut by 9 bases, the J end by 3 bases, with 20 bases between. Germline V gives CDR1 MNHEY, CDR2 SVGAGI. The CDR3 consists of 15 residues.

The chain joins TRBV6-4 to TRBJ1-2; D may be TRBD1 (6 bases). The CDR3 is made up of 17 amino acids. Germline loops: CDR1 MRHNA, CDR2 SNTAGT. Trimming took 4 bases from V and 4 from J, leaving 22 bases between them. CDR3 coding DNA: TGTGCCAGCAGTGGGCAATTGTTTCGGGGGGCTCGCTATGGCTACACCTTC. Translated: CASSGQLFRGARYGYTF.